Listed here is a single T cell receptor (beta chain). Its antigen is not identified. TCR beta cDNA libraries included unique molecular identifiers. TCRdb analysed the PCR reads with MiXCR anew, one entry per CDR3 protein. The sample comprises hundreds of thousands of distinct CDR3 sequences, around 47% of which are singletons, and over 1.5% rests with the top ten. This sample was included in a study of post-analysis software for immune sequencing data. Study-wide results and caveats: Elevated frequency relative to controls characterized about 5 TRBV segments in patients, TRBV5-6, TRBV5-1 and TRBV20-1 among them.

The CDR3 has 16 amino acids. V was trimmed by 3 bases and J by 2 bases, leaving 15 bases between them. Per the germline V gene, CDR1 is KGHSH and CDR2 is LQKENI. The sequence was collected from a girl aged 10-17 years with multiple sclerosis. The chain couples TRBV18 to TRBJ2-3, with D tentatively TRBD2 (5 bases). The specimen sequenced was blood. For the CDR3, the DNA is TGTGCCAGCTCACCCTCGGACTCGCGGATCACAGATACGCAGTATTTT. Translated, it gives CASSPSDSRITDTQYF.